This T cell receptor beta chain is drawn from a study of blood T cell repertoires in COVID-19. About the research overall: PBMCs, B-cell-depleted T cells, or T cells provided the cDNA or gDNA that made up the material.

The CDR3 covers 16 residues. Study processing details: Amplification with reference gene primers provided the estimates of nucleated cell counts. TCRdb keeps only in-frame clones here, not all; method: immunoSEQ multiplex PCR. That table supplies the V and J calls and clone size; D and trimming were determined from the DNA. The sample lists over 110,000 clones, under 90% occurring once. V gene TRBV12-2 combines with J gene TRBJ2-2; the table assigns TRBD2, which was not confirmed against the DNA. TRBV12-2 is tagged as a pseudogene. The sample taken for sequencing was peripheral blood. This receptor was taken from a man aged 65 to 85 who had recovered from COVID-19. The chain's CDR3 is CASRGSSGINTGELFF. The CDR3 nucleotides read TGTGCAAGTCGCGGGTCTAGCGGGATTAACACCGGGGAGCTGTTTTTT.